This TCR beta chain appears in the sequencing data of a study of blood T cells in healthy people across ages. Study-wide results and limits: With age, beta diversity per million T cells declined roughly linearly, significantly by around 43. Versus aged donors, long-lived donors had higher diversity and more naive CD4+ cells.

Healthy Caucasians from Russia aged about 6 to 90 served as donors. The table lists this clonotype with a few counts. Its antigen is unknown. Germline values: CDR1 SGHAT, CDR2 FQNNGV. J was trimmed by 4 bases and V by 5 bases; bases with no gene match: 0. This CDR3 contains 14 residues. The authors ran a second PCR of roughly 6 to 12 cycles using a sample-barcoded 5' primer and a J-beta primer mix. Via MiXCR, TCRdb re-called the 5' RACE reads, giving one row per CDR3 protein. The data contain 1.2 million to 1.5 million distinct CDR3 sequences, about 43% of them singletons. Specimen: blood. The sequence was collected from a woman aged 18-29 years in good health. V and J are TRBV11-2 and TRBJ1-4; 11 bases agree with TRBD1. CDR3 in amino acids: CASSGTGGNEKLFF. In DNA, the CDR3 is TGTGCCAGCAGCGGGACAGGGGGTAATGAAAAACTGTTTTTT.